Sequencing of this TCR beta chain was carried out in a study of T cell changes during pregnancy in multiple sclerosis. The CDR3 contains 13 residues. Germline CDR1 is WNHNN and CDR2 is SYGVQD (reference sequence). Trimming removed 5 bases from V and 2 bases from J; junction bases left unmatched: 2. This clone came up a few times. The data were produced by immunoSEQ multiplex PCR, yet TCRdb's version contains in-frame clones alone and is incomplete. The data contain about 44,000 clones, approximately 96% of them singletons. Here the sequenced sample was peripheral blood, taken in the second trimester of pregnancy. The chain carries TRBV10-1 and TRBJ2-7; 8 nucleotides match TRBD1. The origin of this receptor is a female donor with multiple sclerosis, enrolled in a pregnancy study. The CDR3 sequence: CASSPGQAYEQYF. CDR3 coding DNA: TGCGCCAGCAGTCCGGGACAGGCCTACGAGCAGTACTTC.